The rows below give T cell receptor beta chains drawn from one sample of a study of T cells in Graves' hyperthyroidism and ophthalmopathy. TCRdb re-analysed the multiplex PCR reads in MiXCR, keeping a single row per CDR3 protein. The repertoire holds about 760,000 distinct CDR3 sequences, with about 35% as singletons. The specimen sequenced was blood. The receptors here all came from a woman between 40 and 55 years old with Graves' hyperthyroidism. CDR3s include the opening cysteine and the closing phenylalanine or tryptophan. Fields, in order: CDR3 protein, CDR3 DNA, D gene, V gene, J gene, clone size. The D gene is left open where the match is weak. A clone size is listed for some rows: how often the clone was seen (once, few, many), or a class if it is expanded.

CSVEDRVSGNTIYF	TGCAGCGTTGAGGACAGGGTCTCTGGAAACACCATATATTTT	TRBD1	TRBV29-1	TRBJ1-3	many
CASSPGTGGLLAQHF	TGTGCCAGCAGTCCGGGTACAGGGGGCTTATTGGCCCAGCATTTT	TRBD1	TRBV6-5	TRBJ1-5	-
CASSQTDRNYEQYF	TGTGCCAGCAGCCAAACGGACAGGAACTACGAGCAGTACTTC	TRBD1	TRBV7-3	TRBJ2-7	-
CSASSTEYGYTF	TGCAGTGCTAGTTCGACAGAATATGGCTACACCTTC	-	TRBV20-1	TRBJ1-2	-
CASSVGGAAEAFF	TGTGCCAGCAGCGTCGGGGGGGCCGCTGAAGCTTTCTTT	-	TRBV10-2	TRBJ1-1	-
CASSQTGQGGPEAFF	TGTGCCAGCAGCCAGACGGGACAGGGTGGCCCTGAAGCTTTCTTT	TRBD1	TRBV7-2	TRBJ1-1	-
CASSGGQGASYEQYF	TGTGCCAGCAGCGGGGGACAGGGGGCGTCCTACGAGCAGTACTTC	TRBD1	TRBV5-4	TRBJ2-7	once
CASEGASGHEQYF	TGTGCCAGCGAAGGGGCTAGCGGCCACGAGCAGTACTTC	TRBD2	TRBV25-1	TRBJ2-7	once
CASGTSGTQETQYF	TGTGCCAGCGGGACTAGCGGGACACAAGAGACCCAGTACTTC	TRBD2	TRBV28	TRBJ2-5	-
CASRLAARDTQYF	TGTGCCAGCAGGCTTGCAGCGAGGGATACGCAGTATTTT	-	TRBV2	TRBJ2-3	few
CSARRQGGTGELFF	TGCAGTGCTAGGCGACAGGGTGGCACCGGGGAGCTGTTTTTT	TRBD1	TRBV20-1	TRBJ2-2	few
CASSLGPDPDNSPLHF	TGTGCCAGCAGCCTAGGGCCAGACCCCGATAATTCACCCCTCCACTTT	-	TRBV7-8	TRBJ1-6	-
CASPREGRDNEAFF	TGTGCCAGCCCTAGAGAGGGCCGGGATAATGAAGCTTTCTTT	-	TRBV2	TRBJ1-1	-
CATRLAEHSYEQYF	TGTGCCACCCGACTAGCGGAACACTCCTACGAGCAGTACTTC	TRBD2	TRBV10-2	TRBJ2-7	-
CASSLSGTAPQHF	TGTGCCAGCAGTTTATCGGGTACGGCGCCCCAGCATTTT	-	TRBV28	TRBJ1-5	-
CASSFGYSSSYEQYF	TGTGCCAGCAGTTTCGGGTACTCCAGCTCCTACGAGCAGTACTTC	-	TRBV28	TRBJ2-7	many
CASSAGSGGTQYF	TGTGCCAGCAGTGCAGGTAGCGGGGGCACGCAGTATTTT	TRBD2	TRBV2	TRBJ2-3	few
CASSRSQSTNEKLFF	TGTGCCAGCAGCCGATCCCAATCAACTAATGAAAAACTGTTTTTT	-	TRBV7-8	TRBJ1-4	-
CASSQDRAGGKANVLTF	TGCGCCAGCAGCCAAGATCGGGCAGGGGGAAAGGCCAACGTCCTGACTTTC	TRBD1	TRBV4-3	TRBJ2-6	-
CASSAVNIQYF	TGTGCCAGCAGCGCAGTGAACATTCAGTACTTC	-	TRBV2	TRBJ2-4	-
CASSPEGRDWRYEQYF	TGTGCCAGCAGCCCAGAGGGACGGGACTGGCGCTACGAGCAGTACTTC	-	TRBV7-2	TRBJ2-7	many
CASSNLLNTEAFF	TGTGCCAGTAGTAATCTGCTGAACACTGAAGCTTTCTTT	-	TRBV19	TRBJ1-1	-
CSVDRGVGGYTF	TGCAGCGTTGACAGGGGAGTAGGAGGCTACACCTTC	-	TRBV29-1	TRBJ1-2	-
CASSLNPHLNDRGRSYEQYF	TGTGCCAGCAGCTTAAACCCCCATCTTAACGACAGGGGGCGGTCCTACGAGCAGTACTTC	TRBD1	TRBV7-2	TRBJ2-7	-
CASSAGKNGEKLFF	TGCGCCAGCAGCGCCGGGAAGAATGGGGAAAAACTGTTTTTT	-	TRBV4-3	TRBJ1-4	-
CASSFLGESEKLFF	TGTGCCAGCAGTTTTTTGGGGGAGAGCGAAAAACTGTTTTTT	-	TRBV12-3/TRBV12-4	TRBJ1-4	few
CASSFGEAGINSPLHF	TGTGCCAGCAGCTTTGGTGAGGCAGGAATAAATTCACCCCTCCACTTT	-	TRBV7-3	TRBJ1-6	many
CASSELMGGGTSYGYTF	TGTGCCAGCAGTGAACTTATGGGAGGTGGGACGAGCTATGGCTACACCTTC	-	TRBV6-1	TRBJ1-2	once
CASSETGEQYF	TGTGCCAGCAGCGAGACTGGCGAGCAGTACTTC	-	TRBV12-3/TRBV12-4	TRBJ2-7	many
CSVGVGAGNTGELFF	TGCAGCGTGGGGGTGGGAGCGGGGAACACCGGGGAGCTGTTTTTT	-	TRBV29-1	TRBJ2-2	few
CASSFAAFASYEQSF	TGTGCCAGCAGCTTTGCAGCGTTCGCCTCCTACGAGCAGTCCTTC	-	TRBV7-9	TRBJ2-7	-
CASSLQGAGEKLFF	TGTGCCAGCAGTTTACAGGGGGCTGGGGAAAAACTGTTTTTT	TRBD1	TRBV2	TRBJ1-4	many